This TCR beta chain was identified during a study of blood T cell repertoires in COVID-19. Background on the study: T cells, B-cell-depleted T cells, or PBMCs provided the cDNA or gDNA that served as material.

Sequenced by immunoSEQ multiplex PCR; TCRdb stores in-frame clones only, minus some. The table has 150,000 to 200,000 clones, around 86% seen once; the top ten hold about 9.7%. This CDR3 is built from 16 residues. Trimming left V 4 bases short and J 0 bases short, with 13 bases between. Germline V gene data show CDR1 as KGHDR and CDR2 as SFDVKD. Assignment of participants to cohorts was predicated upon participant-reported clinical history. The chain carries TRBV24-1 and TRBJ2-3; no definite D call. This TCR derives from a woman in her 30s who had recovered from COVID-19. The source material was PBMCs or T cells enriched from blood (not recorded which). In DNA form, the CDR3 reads TGTGCCACCAGTGAACCAACGGTAACTAGCACAGATACGCAGTATTTT. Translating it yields CATSEPTVTSTDTQYF.